Listed here are 30 T cell receptor beta chains from one sample, sequenced in a study of blood T cell repertoires in COVID-19 (TCRdb year 2020). The library came from the immunoSEQ multiplex PCR assay. Imported from immuneACCESS, the table was reduced by TCRdb to in-frame sequences with V and J called. These copies leave out some clones; in studies compared against another copy, an unresolved V gene accounts for under half, and the cause of the remainder is not known. The sample records 65,000 to 90,000 clones, approximately 80% of which are singletons. 2% to 2.5% of the sample goes to the ten largest clones. Specimen: peripheral blood. The receptors were gathered from a man aged 65 to 85 with COVID-19, enrolled during active disease.

This rearrangement joins TRBV5-6 to TRBJ2-7, with 10 bases fitting TRBD2. J gave up 6 bases and V 2 bases, and 5 bases lay outside the gene matches. This CDR3 has 14 residues. Germline values: CDR1 SGHDT, CDR2 YYEEEE. DNA for the CDR3: TGTGCCAGCAGCTTTCCTAGCGGGAGACTCGAGCAGTACTTC. Protein sequence: CASSFPSGRLEQYF. Full variable domain (outside the CDR3, taken from reference TRBV5-6 and TRBJ2-7): DAGVTQSPTHLIKTRGQQVTLRCSPKSGHDTVSWYQQALGQGPQFIFQYYEEEERQRGNFPDRFSGHQFPNYSSELNVNALLLGDSALYLCASSFPSGRLEQYFGPGTRLTVT.

This clone was counted between two and nine times. The DNA for the CDR3 is TGCAGCGCACGACAATCGGGTCCGGGATCTAATGAAAAACTGTTTTTT. Residues: CSARQSGPGSNEKLFF. The chain employs TRBV29-1 and TRBJ1-4; D remains ambiguous. V was clipped by 7 bases and J by 3 bases, with 21 bases between them. Germline CDR1 reads SQVTM; CDR2 reads ANQGSEA. The CDR3 extends over 16 amino acids. Together with reference TRBV29-1 and TRBJ1-4, the CDR3 gives the full variable domain: SAVISQKPSRDICQRGTSLTIQCQVDSQVTMMFWYRQQPGQSLTLIATANQGSEATYESGFVIDKFPISRPNLTFSTLTVSNMSPEDSSIYLCSARQSGPGSNEKLFFGSGTQLSVL.

The chain recombines TRBV6-5 with TRBJ2-1; 7 bases agree with TRBD2. The CDR3 extends over 15 amino acids. With 2 bases clipped from V and 8 bases from J, the junction kept 9 bases outside the gene matches. Germline CDR1 and CDR2: MNHEY and SVGAGI. The CDR3 coding sequence is TGTGCCAGCAGTTACGGGGGAGGGCCTATCTATGAGCAGTTCTTC. It encodes CASSYGGGPIYEQFF.

The chain recombines TRBV6-2 or TRBV6-3 with TRBJ1-1, with D hard to call. The CDR3 covers 13 residues. Trimming took off 5 bases at V and 6 bases at J, with 13 bases between the two ends. Looked up from germline, CDR1 is MNHEY and CDR2 is SVGEGT. CDR3 residues: CASSLVFPSEAFF. The CDR3 nucleotides read TGTGCCAGCAGTCTTGTCTTTCCCTCTGAAGCTTTCTTT.

The rearrangement uses TRBV6-2 or TRBV6-3 and TRBJ1-2; D unresolved. Germline CDR1 and CDR2: MNHEY and SVGEGT. The CDR3 spans 12 residues. V lost 2 bases, J lost 6 bases, and 7 bases lay in between. The CDR3 protein is CASSYGGHGYTF. CDR3 nucleotides: TGTGCCAGCAGTTACGGCGGGCATGGCTACACCTTC.

V gene TRBV12-5 combines with J gene TRBJ2-1; 8 positions agree with TRBD2. V lost 7 bases and J lost 1; bases outside the gene matches: 3. The CDR3 loop spans 14 amino acids. Germline-derived CDR1 and CDR2 are LGHNT and FRNRAP. CDR3 sequence reads: CASALAGSYNEQFF. The CDR3 DNA reads as TGTGCTAGTGCCTTAGCGGGATCCTACAATGAGCAGTTCTTC.

The CDR3 DNA is TGTGCCAGCAATCGAGGTAGTGAGCAGTTCTTC. It translates to CASNRGSEQFF. The V gene is TRBV6-6, the J gene TRBJ2-1; unclear D gene. V was cut by 7 bases and J by 9 bases, with 10 bases left in between. Germline V lookup: CDR1 MNHNY, CDR2 SVGAGI (reference sequence). The CDR3 runs 11 residues.

The V call is TRBV10-1, the J call TRBJ2-7; D not certain. The germline V gene encodes CDR1 WNHNN and CDR2 SYGVQD (reference sequence). V lost 6 bases and J lost 6, with 18 bases in between. CDR3 length: 14 amino acids. CDR3 nucleotide sequence: TGCGCCAGCAGGCCTCGAAATCAACCTAGCGAGCAGTACTTC. It translates to CASRPRNQPSEQYF.

This chain joins TRBV6-5 and TRBJ1-2; a possible D gene is TRBD1 (5 bases). Germline V gene lookup returns CDR1 MNHEY and CDR2 SVGAGI. The CDR3 is made up of 13 amino acids. The V end lost 6 bases, the J end lost 6 bases, and 14 bases lay between the germline ends. The CDR3 sequence: CASRGRGGDGYTF. CDR3 bases: TGTGCCAGCAGGGGGCGGGGAGGAGATGGCTACACCTTC.

This clone was observed a handful of times. V usage is TRBV28 and J usage is TRBJ2-1, with 11 nucleotides matching TRBD2. CDR1 MDHEN and CDR2 SYDVKM come from the germline V gene. J was trimmed by 7 bases and V by 2 bases; bases with no gene match: 4. This CDR3 contains 15 residues. The CDR3, as DNA: TGTGCCAGCAGTTTACTAATAGCGGGAGGGAATGAGCAGTTCTTC. The encoded protein is CASSLLIAGGNEQFF.

The rearrangement links TRBV2 to TRBJ2-3; D is perhaps TRBD2 (6 bases). The CDR3 totals 15 residues. V gave up 5 bases and J gave up 0 bases, with 12 bases separating them. Germline V gene lookup returns CDR1 SNHLY and CDR2 FYNNEI. The CDR3 DNA sequence: TGTGCCAGCAGTTTGTTAGCGGAGAGCACAGATACGCAGTATTTT. Translating it yields CASSLLAESTDTQYF.

This clone was recorded a few times. The genes are TRBV18 and TRBJ1-1; a possible D gene is TRBD1 (5 bases). Germline V gene sequence: CDR1 KGHSH, CDR2 LQKENI. V was pared by 3 bases and J by 6 bases, with 17 bases between. The CDR3 is made up of 15 amino acids. CDR3 protein: CASSPDRGFVPEAFF. In DNA, the CDR3 is TGTGCCAGCTCACCGGACCGGGGGTTTGTCCCTGAAGCTTTCTTT.

J is TRBJ2-7 and V is TRBV7-3, with 7 bases fitting TRBD2. Germline CDR1 SGHTA, CDR2 FQGTGA. This CDR3 has 14 amino acids. The ends lost 5 bases at V and 2 bases at J; junction bases unmatched: 6. CDR3 in DNA: TGTGCCAGCAGCCCGGGGAGGGGTACCTACGAGCAGTACTTC. Translated: CASSPGRGTYEQYF.

V and J are TRBV27 and TRBJ2-1, with D possibly matching TRBD1 (5 bases). CDR1 is MNHEY, CDR2 SMNVEV, per germline (reference sequence). CDR3 length: 16 amino acids. Trimming left V 0 bases short and J 0 bases short, with 9 bases between. In DNA, the CDR3 is TGTGCCAGCAGTTTATCTCCAGACAGCTCCTACAATGAGCAGTTCTTC. Translated, it gives CASSLSPDSSYNEQFF.

CDR3: CASSIGNRVDTEAFF. DNA for the CDR3: TGTGCCAGTAGTATAGGGAACAGGGTAGACACTGAAGCTTTCTTT. The J gene is TRBJ1-1, the V gene TRBV19; D possibly corresponds to TRBD1 (6 bases). There are 15 residues in the CDR3. The V gene lost 1 base and the J gene lost 3 bases, with 12 bases spanning the gap. CDR1 is LNHDA and CDR2 is SQIVND in the germline V gene (reference sequence). Combining the CDR3 with reference TRBV19 and TRBJ1-1 gives the whole variable domain DGGITQSPKYLFRKEGQNVTLSCEQNLNHDAMYWYRQDPGQGLRLIYYSQIVNDFQKGDIAEGYSVSREKKESFPLTVTSAQKNPTAFYLCASSIGNRVDTEAFFGQGTRLTVV.

The chain has TRBV25-1 and TRBJ2-7; possibly TRBD2 for D (6 bases). The germline V gene has CDR1 MGHDK and CDR2 SYGVNS. The CDR3 contains 16 residues. The CDR3 DNA reads as TGTGGCAAACGTCAGTTCAGTCCCCGGGAGACCTACGAGCAGTACTTC. Residues: CGKRQFSPRETYEQYF.

The V call is TRBV9, the J call TRBJ2-7; 8 bases are shared with TRBD1. The CDR3 has 13 amino acids. Germline CDR1 reads SGDLS; CDR2 reads YYNGEE. The ends lost 3 bases at V and 7 bases at J; junction bases unmatched: 6. The CDR3 DNA reads as TGTGCCAGCAGCGCACAGGGGGATCGGGAGCAGTACTTC. Its translation: CASSAQGDREQYF. Together with reference TRBV9 and TRBJ2-7, the CDR3 gives the full variable domain: DSGVTQTPKHLITATGQRVTLRCSPRSGDLSVYWYQQSLDQGLQFLIQYYNGEERAKGNILERFSAQQFPDLHSELNLSSLELGDSALYFCASSAQGDREQYFGPGTRLTVT.

This clone was detected only once. This chain joins TRBV27 and TRBJ1-6; 7 nucleotides match TRBD1. The J segment lost 7 bases and the V segment lost 4 bases, leaving 4 bases of the junction unmatched. Per germline, CDR1 MNHEY and CDR2 SMNVEV (reference sequence). This CDR3 is 14 amino acids long. The CDR3 here is CASSSGTANSPLHF. CDR3 DNA: TGTGCCAGCAGTTCTGGGACAGCCAATTCACCCCTCCACTTT.

V gene TRBV2 combines with J gene TRBJ1-2; perhaps TRBD1 as D (6 bases). The V gene's germline CDR1 is SNHLY and CDR2 FYNNEI. V lost 4 bases, J lost 4 bases, and 16 bases lay in between. The CDR3 extends over 15 amino acids. The DNA for the CDR3 is TGTGCCAGCAGTGTCGGAGGCCTGGGGGCCTATGGCTACACCTTC. It specifies CASSVGGLGAYGYTF. The variable domain in full, with the rest retrieved from reference TRBV2 and TRBJ1-2, is EPEVTQTPSHQVTQMGQEVILRCVPISNHLYFYWYRQILGQKVEFLVSFYNNEISEKSEIFDDQFSVERPDGSNFTLKIRSTKLEDSAMYFCASSVGGLGAYGYTFGSGTRLTVV.

In this sample, this clone turned up many times. V is TRBV5-1 and J is TRBJ2-7, with 10 positions matching TRBD1. CDR3 size: 15 residues. The germline V gene has CDR1 SGHRS and CDR2 YFSETQ. V lost 4 bases and J lost 5; bases outside the gene matches: 9. CDR3 DNA: TGCGCCAGCAGCAGGCTCCGGGACAGGGGTCACGAGCAGTACTTC. Translating it yields CASSRLRDRGHEQYF.

This sequence joins TRBV7-2 and TRBJ2-2; maybe TRBD1 (5 bases). The V and J ends lost 6 bases and 6 bases respectively, with 11 bases between them. The germline gives CDR1 SGHTA, CDR2 FQGNSA. The CDR3 extends over 13 amino acids. The chain's CDR3 is CASRHQGAGELFF. In nucleotides, the CDR3 is TGTGCCAGCAGACACCAGGGTGCCGGGGAGCTGTTTTTT.

This clone was seen more than once but under ten times. V gene TRBV27 combines with J gene TRBJ1-2, with D perhaps TRBD1 (5 bases). The CDR3 has 13 amino acids. Trimming shortened V by 7 bases and J by 4 bases, and 13 bases separated the two germline ends. CDR1 MNHEY and CDR2 SMNVEV come from the germline V gene (reference sequence). The CDR3 region is CASTAGGSYGYTF. The CDR3 nucleotides read TGTGCCAGCACCGCGGGGGGAAGCTATGGCTACACCTTC.

V is TRBV4-3 and J is TRBJ1-3; no clear D gene. This CDR3 has 17 residues. Germline V gene sequence: CDR1 LGHNA, CDR2 YSLEER. Trimming cost V 0 bases and J 0 bases, with 12 bases left between them. The CDR3 here is CASSQDYASSSGNTIYF. The CDR3 DNA reads TGCGCCAGCAGCCAAGATTACGCTTCCAGCTCTGGAAACACCATATATTTT.

The chain employs TRBV4-1 and TRBJ2-1, with TRBD2 as a possible D gene (5 bases). The CDR3 length is 12 residues. Germline loops: CDR1 MGHRA, CDR2 YSYEKL. The germline V and J ends were trimmed by 4 bases and 6 bases, with 7 bases remaining between them. CDR3 sequence reads: CASSPGGNEQFF. The CDR3 nucleotides are TGCGCCAGCAGCCCAGGAGGCAATGAGCAGTTCTTC.

The chain joins TRBV29-1 to TRBJ1-2; unclear D gene. The CDR3 length is 13 residues. Germline values: CDR1 SQVTM, CDR2 ANQGSEA. V was pared by 2 bases and J by 4 bases, with 11 bases between. DNA for the CDR3: TGCAGCGTTGAATCCTCAACTCCCTATGGCTACACCTTC. Its translation: CSVESSTPYGYTF.

V gene TRBV30 combines with J gene TRBJ1-2; 7 bases align to TRBD1. Trimming cost V 4 bases and J 6 bases; bases outside gene matches: 8. This CDR3 comprises 13 residues. Germline V CDR1 and CDR2: GTSNPN, SVGIG (reference sequence). CDR3: CAWMTDRKNGYTF. The DNA of the CDR3 is TGTGCCTGGATGACGGACAGGAAGAATGGCTACACCTTC.

The rearrangement uses TRBV5-4 and TRBJ2-2; no firm D call. Trimming left V 4 bases short and J 2 bases short, with 18 bases between. CDR1 and CDR2 (germline): SGHNT, YYREEE (reference sequence). The length of the CDR3 is 17 residues. CDR3 nucleotides: TGTGCCAGCAGCCCATCCTCCGGGTCAGATAACACCGGGGAGCTGTTTTTT. Translation: CASSPSSGSDNTGELFF.

The chain is built from TRBV28 and TRBJ1-5, with TRBD1 matching over 8 bases. The ends lost 7 bases at V and 7 bases at J; junction bases unmatched: 9. The CDR3 length is 14 residues. Germline V gene lookup returns CDR1 MDHEN and CDR2 SYDVKM. CDR3 loop: CASNLDRVRQPQHF. DNA for the CDR3: TGTGCCAGCAACCTGGACAGGGTCCGCCAGCCCCAGCATTTT.

The V call is TRBV19, the J call TRBJ2-1, with 7 bases lining up with TRBD1. The CDR3 is 14 amino acids. Losses at the gene ends were 10 bases for V and 4 bases for J; bases not matched to a gene: 10. Germline V gene sequence: CDR1 LNHDA, CDR2 SQIVND (reference sequence). In nucleotides, the CDR3 is TGTGCCACCCAGACAGGGATCACGTACAATGAGCAGTTCTTC. Its translation is CATQTGITYNEQFF.

CDR3 nucleotides: TGTGCCAGCAGCTCTGGAGCTAGCGGGAGTAGCTATACGCAGTATTTT. Translation gives CASSSGASGSSYTQYF. J is TRBJ2-3 and V is TRBV11-2; the match to TRBD2 covers 10 bases. The germline V gene has CDR1 SGHAT and CDR2 FQNNGV. The CDR3 is made up of 16 amino acids. After removal of 4 bases from V and 7 bases from J, the junction contained 11 bases not matched to a gene.